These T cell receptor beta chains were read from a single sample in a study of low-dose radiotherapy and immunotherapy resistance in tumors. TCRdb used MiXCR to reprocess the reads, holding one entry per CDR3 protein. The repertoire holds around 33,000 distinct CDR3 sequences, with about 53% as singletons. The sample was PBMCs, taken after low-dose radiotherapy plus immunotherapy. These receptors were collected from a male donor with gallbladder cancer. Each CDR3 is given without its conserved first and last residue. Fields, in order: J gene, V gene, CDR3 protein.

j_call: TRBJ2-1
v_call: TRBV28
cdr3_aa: ASSLPQTVSYNEQF

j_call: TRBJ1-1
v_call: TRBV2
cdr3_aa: AGIGGGTEAF

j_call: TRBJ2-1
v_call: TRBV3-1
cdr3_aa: ASSRTGADNEQF

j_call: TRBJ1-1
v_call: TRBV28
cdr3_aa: ASSFRARTEAF

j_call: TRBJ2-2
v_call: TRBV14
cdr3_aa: ASSQGTSRTGELF

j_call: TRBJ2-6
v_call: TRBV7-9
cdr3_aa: ASSSSQSSGANVLT

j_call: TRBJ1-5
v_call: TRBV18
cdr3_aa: ASSPNSNQPQH

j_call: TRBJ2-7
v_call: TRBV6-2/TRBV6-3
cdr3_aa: ASREQRWAYYEQY

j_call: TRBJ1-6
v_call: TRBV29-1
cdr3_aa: SVRQGGSPLH

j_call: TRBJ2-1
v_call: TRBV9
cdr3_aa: ASSVGTSGGAFEQF

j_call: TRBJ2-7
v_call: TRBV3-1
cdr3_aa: ASSPPGTYYEQY

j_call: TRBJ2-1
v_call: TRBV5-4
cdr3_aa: ASSLLGQGVNEQF

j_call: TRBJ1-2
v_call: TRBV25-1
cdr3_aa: ASSEGESRGYT

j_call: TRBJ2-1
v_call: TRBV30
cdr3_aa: AWSTLSGRF

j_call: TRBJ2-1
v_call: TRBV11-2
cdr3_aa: ASSSTSGSYSEQF

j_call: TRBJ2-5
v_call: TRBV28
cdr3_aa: ASTPGTDYAETQY

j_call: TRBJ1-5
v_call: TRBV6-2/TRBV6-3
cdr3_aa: ASSFRLTSPQPQH

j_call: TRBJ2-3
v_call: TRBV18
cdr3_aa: ASSPGGVGDTQY

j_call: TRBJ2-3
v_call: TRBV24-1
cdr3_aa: ATSDRDSSTDTQY

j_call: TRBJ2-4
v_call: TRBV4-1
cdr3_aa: ASSRGGQAGESKNIQY

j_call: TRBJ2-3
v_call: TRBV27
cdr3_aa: ASSAPGLAGGDTQY

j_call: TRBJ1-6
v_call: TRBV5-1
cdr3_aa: ASSSGTGLSPLH

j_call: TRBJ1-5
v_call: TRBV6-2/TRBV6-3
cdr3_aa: ASTPTGQGDQPQH

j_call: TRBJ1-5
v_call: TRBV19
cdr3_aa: ASRIRQGNQPQH

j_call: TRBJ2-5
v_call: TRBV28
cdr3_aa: ASSLTAQETQY

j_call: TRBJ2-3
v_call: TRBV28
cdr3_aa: ASSYLSGRAGTDTQY

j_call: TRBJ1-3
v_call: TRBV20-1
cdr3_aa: SAPTRGQGSGNTIY

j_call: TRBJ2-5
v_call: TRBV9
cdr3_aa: ASSDGLGSTETQY

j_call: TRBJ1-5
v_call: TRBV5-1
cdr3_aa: ASSLTFNQPQH

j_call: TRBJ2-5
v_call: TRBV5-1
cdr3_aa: ASSLDSGTAGETQY

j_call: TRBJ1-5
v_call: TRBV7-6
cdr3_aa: ASSLRSGDPSNQPQH

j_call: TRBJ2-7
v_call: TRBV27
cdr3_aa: ASRGLTESSYEQY

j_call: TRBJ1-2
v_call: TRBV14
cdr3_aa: ASSPFRVAASGYT

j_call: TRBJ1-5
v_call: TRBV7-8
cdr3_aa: ASSLAINWGLNQPQH

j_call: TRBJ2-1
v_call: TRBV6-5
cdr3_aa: ASSYSSGPTDEQF

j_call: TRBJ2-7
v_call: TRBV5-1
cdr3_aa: ASTNQTSMYLCASSRRSYEQY

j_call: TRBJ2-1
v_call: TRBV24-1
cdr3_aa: ATSVFDEQF

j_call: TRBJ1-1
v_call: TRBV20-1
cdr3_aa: SARVPGDPEAF

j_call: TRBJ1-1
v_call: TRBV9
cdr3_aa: ASSVGRDTEAF

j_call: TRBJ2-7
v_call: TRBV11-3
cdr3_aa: ASSLGSGTGIYEQY

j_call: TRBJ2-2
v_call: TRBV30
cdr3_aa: AWSWQGNTGELF